These 8 T cell receptor beta chains were sequenced from one sample in a study of T-cell reconstitution after alpha-beta-depleted transplantation in children. Preparation of the TCRbeta library used unique molecular identifiers. TCRdb reanalysed the PCR reads using MiXCR and keeps one entry per CDR3 protein. The table has about 460,000 distinct CDR3 sequences, approximately 10% seen once. The input for sequencing was PBMCs, mostly from graft donor cells, taken 180 days after TCRalphabeta/CD19-depleted stem cell transplant. The receptors come from a female patient aged 2-15 years who had a stem cell transplant for aplastic anemia, so the T cells may come from the graft donor.

The CDR3 region has the DNA TGCGCCAGCAGCTTGGGTGGGTCGGACACCGGGGAGCTGTTTTTT. This encodes CASSLGGSDTGELFF. The rearrangement uses TRBV5-1 and TRBJ2-2; no firm D call. The CDR3 runs 15 residues. The V end was cut by 0 bases, the J end by 3 bases, with 9 bases between. CDR1 and CDR2 from the germline V gene are SGHRS and YFSETQ.

V gene TRBV7-2 combines with J gene TRBJ2-5; D not resolved. With 4 bases removed from V and 3 bases from J, the gap between germline ends came to 6 bases. CDR1 is SGHTA and CDR2 is FQGNSA in the germline V gene. This CDR3 is built from 12 residues. In DNA form, the CDR3 reads TGTGCCAGCAGCTCAAACAAAGAGACCCAGTACTTC. Residues: CASSSNKETQYF.

This clonotype occurred a few times. The J gene is TRBJ2-2, the V gene TRBV15; TRBD2 aligns across 8 bases. CDR3 length equals 19 residues. V dropped 0 bases and J dropped 5; count of bases not matched to a gene: 14. Germline lookup yields CDR1 LNHNV and CDR2 YYDKDF (reference sequence). The CDR3 sequence: CATSREETGGPGGTGELFF. The DNA for the CDR3 is TGTGCCACCAGCAGAGAAGAAACGGGAGGGCCCGGGGGGACCGGGGAGCTGTTTTTT.

The V and J genes are TRBV10-2 and TRBJ2-3, with D hard to call. This CDR3 comprises 13 residues. The germline V and J ends were trimmed by 7 bases and 2 bases, with 10 bases remaining between them. Looked up from germline, CDR1 is WSHSY and CDR2 is SAAADI. The CDR3 DNA sequence: TGCGCCAGCAAAGGGCAGGCCACAGATACGCAGTATTTT. Translated: CASKGQATDTQYF.

This clonotype has only a few counts. This sequence joins TRBV25-1 and TRBJ1-4; the D is unclear. Trimming shortened V by 3 bases and J by 8 bases, and 16 bases separated the two germline ends. The CDR3 consists of 15 residues. Germline V CDR1 and CDR2: MGHDK, SYGVNS. The CDR3 region has the DNA TGTGCCAGCAGTGAGCCGCCTGACCCATTCGAAAAACTGTTTTTT. It codes for CASSEPPDPFEKLFF.

The V and J genes are TRBV7-2 and TRBJ1-5; D is possibly TRBD1 (6 bases). The CDR3 contains 16 residues. Deletions cut 3 bases from V and 9 bases from J, with 21 bases between. Germline V gene lookup returns CDR1 SGHTA and CDR2 FQGNSA. The CDR3 is CASSFYLPGPGAPQHF. CDR3 nucleotides: TGTGCCAGCAGCTTCTACCTTCCGGGCCCAGGGGCGCCCCAGCATTTT.

The rearrangement joins TRBV6-2 or TRBV6-3 to TRBJ2-7; D is unresolved. The CDR3 is 16 amino acids. CDR1 and CDR2 from the germline V gene are MNHEY and SVGEGT. With 2 bases removed from V and 2 bases from J, the gap between germline ends came to 16 bases. CDR3 sequence reads: CASSYGYRRKPYEQYV. Written as DNA, the CDR3 is TGTGCCAGCAGTTACGGGTATCGACGTAAGCCCTACGAGCAGTACGTC.

The table lists this clonotype with a few counts. The gene calls are TRBV20-1 and TRBJ2-5; 10 nucleotides agree with TRBD2. From germline, CDR1 is DFQATT and CDR2 SNEGSKA (reference sequence). J gave up 3 bases and V 6 bases, and 4 bases lay outside the gene matches. This CDR3 has 13 amino acids. The CDR3 sequence: CSAGLAEEETQYF. The CDR3 coding sequence is TGCAGTGCCGGACTAGCGGAAGAAGAGACCCAGTACTTC.